This TCR beta chain appears in the sequencing data of a study of neurological immune-mediated disorders. MiXCR, run by TCRdb on the 5' RACE reads, gives a single entry per CDR3 protein. The sample yields around 30,000 distinct CDR3 sequences, around 4% seen once. This clonotype was seen repeatedly, ten times or more. This CDR3 is built from 14 residues. Germline V gives CDR1 SEHNR, CDR2 FQNEAQ (reference sequence). The V and J ends lost 5 bases and 4 bases, in that order; junction bases with no gene match: 3. The sequence was collected from a woman aged 40 to 55 in good health. J is TRBJ2-1 and V is TRBV7-9; 9 nucleotides match TRBD1. Sequencing was carried out using CD4+ T cells from blood. The CDR3 spells CASSRGQGYNEQFF. The CDR3 DNA reads as TGTGCCAGCAGCCGCGGACAGGGGTACAATGAGCAGTTCTTC.